These 13 T cell receptor beta chains share one sample of origin, sequenced in a study of blood T cells in healthy people across ages. PCR was performed a second time for about 6 to 12 cycles using a sample-barcoded 5' primer and a J-beta primer mix. TCRdb ran MiXCR on the 5' RACE reads and lists one entry per CDR3 protein. This sample has 1,300,000 or so distinct CDR3 sequences, with around 59% found just once. Sequencing input: blood. The receptors stem from a man aged 18 to 35 in good health.

The J gene is TRBJ2-6, the V gene TRBV6-5; no reliable D call. CDR3 length equals 14 residues. Trimming took 7 bases from V and 0 from J, leaving 7 bases between them. CDR1 MNHEY and CDR2 SVGAGI come from the germline V gene. CDR3 protein: CASTANSGANVLTF. As DNA, the CDR3 is TGTGCCAGCACCGCAAACTCTGGGGCCAACGTCCTGACTTTC.

This clonotype came up a few times. DNA of the CDR3: TGTGCCACCCAGGGGACCGAGGGTGAAAAACTGTTTTTT. Amino acids: CATQGTEGEKLFF. The chain links TRBV6-1 to TRBJ1-4; weak D call: TRBD1 (6 bases). V dropped 10 bases and J dropped 7 bases, with 16 bases sitting between them. The CDR3 totals 13 residues. In germline, CDR1 is MNHNS, CDR2 SASEGT.

V usage is TRBV2 and J usage is TRBJ2-1; the D is unclear. This CDR3 is built from 15 residues. V was trimmed by 2 bases and J by 0 bases, leaving 8 bases between them. The germline gives CDR1 SNHLY, CDR2 FYNNEI. The CDR3 region has the DNA TGTGCCAGCAGTGAAAAAGCCAGCTCCTACAATGAGCAGTTCTTC. This gives the protein CASSEKASSYNEQFF. Complete variable domain (other parts from reference TRBV2 and TRBJ2-1): EPEVTQTPSHQVTQMGQEVILRCVPISNHLYFYWYRQILGQKVEFLVSFYNNEISEKSEIFDDQFSVERPDGSNFTLKIRSTKLEDSAMYFCASSEKASSYNEQFFGPGTRLTVL.

This clonotype appeared a few times. This chain links TRBV14 with TRBJ2-1; TRBD2 might be the D (6 bases). Trimming took 5 bases from V and 8 from J, leaving 10 bases between them. This CDR3 is built from 12 residues. Germline V gives CDR1 SGHDN, CDR2 FVKESK. The CDR3 reads CASSWDFYEQFF. The CDR3 DNA reads TGTGCCAGCAGCTGGGACTTTTATGAGCAGTTCTTC.

V usage is TRBV6-2 or TRBV6-3 and J usage is TRBJ2-7; tentative D call: TRBD1 (6 bases). The V end was cut by 3 bases, the J end by 0 bases, with 18 bases between. The CDR3 is made up of 17 amino acids. Germline V gene sequence: CDR1 MNHEY, CDR2 SVGEGT. CDR3 sequence (DNA): TGTGCCAGCAGTTATCCCCCTGACAAGGGGGACTCCTACGAGCAGTACTTC. This codes for CASSYPPDKGDSYEQYF.

The chain recombines TRBV6-5 with TRBJ2-5, with 7 positions matching TRBD2. The germline CDR1 and CDR2 sequences are MNHEY and SVGAGI. V dropped 4 bases and J dropped 3; count of bases not matched to a gene: 5. The CDR3 sequence is 14 residues long. The CDR3 region is CASSSWEGKETQYF. The DNA of the CDR3 is TGTGCCAGCAGTTCCTGGGAGGGTAAAGAGACCCAGTACTTC.

CDR3 region: CASSMEGQGYEQYF. CDR3 sequence (DNA): TGCGCCAGCAGCATGGAGGGACAGGGCTACGAGCAGTACTTC. The chain has TRBV5-1 and TRBJ2-7, with 9 bases identical to TRBD1. The CDR3 length is 14 residues. V was pared by 4 bases and J by 3 bases, with 5 bases of the junction left unmatched. Germline values: CDR1 SGHRS, CDR2 YFSETQ.

The chain is built from TRBV3-1 and TRBJ2-2; maybe TRBD1 (6 bases). Between the trimmed V and J ends, which lost 1 base and 0 bases, there was a span of 15 bases. The CDR3 is made up of 18 amino acids. Germline-derived CDR1 and CDR2 are LGHDT and YNNKEL (reference sequence). CDR3: CASSQGAIGQTNTGELFF. CDR3 in DNA: TGTGCCAGCAGCCAAGGGGCGATCGGACAGACGAACACCGGGGAGCTGTTTTTT.

The CDR3 coding sequence is TGCAGTGCAACTAGCGGGAATAGCAATGAGCAGTACTTC. Translation: CSATSGNSNEQYF. The V and J genes are TRBV20-1 and TRBJ2-5; 10 nucleotides match TRBD2. V shed 6 bases and J 11 bases; nucleotides not matched to a gene: 12. The CDR3 is made up of 13 amino acids. CDR1 and CDR2 (germline): DFQATT, SNEGSKA (reference sequence).

This chain connects TRBV27 to TRBJ2-7, with D perhaps TRBD2 (7 bases). Trimming left V 6 bases short and J 1 base short, with 16 bases between. Per the germline V gene, CDR1 is MNHEY and CDR2 is SMNVEV (reference sequence). The CDR3 extends over 15 amino acids. The CDR3 DNA sequence: TGTGCCAGCAGCCTTACAGGGAGGGAATCCTACGAGCAGTACTTC. Protein: CASSLTGRESYEQYF.

The sample holds a few counts of this clonotype. V gene TRBV4-1 combines with J gene TRBJ2-1; D assignment may be TRBD1 or TRBD2 (5 bases each). Between the trimmed V and J ends, which lost 4 bases and 1 base, there was a span of 11 bases. Germline V lookup: CDR1 MGHRA, CDR2 YSYEKL. This CDR3 contains 15 residues. CDR3 sequence reads: CASSLGTASYNEQFF. The CDR3 coding sequence is TGCGCCAGCAGCCTTGGGACCGCATCCTACAATGAGCAGTTCTTC.

The chain has TRBV28 and TRBJ2-7; D is possibly TRBD1 or TRBD2 (6 bases each). V gave up 7 bases and J gave up 2 bases, with 12 bases separating them. This CDR3 is built from 13 residues. The germline V gene encodes CDR1 MDHEN and CDR2 SYDVKM. The CDR3 coding sequence is TGTGCCAGCATGGAGGGGGTACCCTACGAGCAGTACTTC. Translating gives CASMEGVPYEQYF.

V is TRBV28 and J is TRBJ2-4; perhaps TRBD2 as D (5 bases). V shed 2 bases and J shed 4 bases, with 9 bases lying between them. The CDR3 is made up of 14 amino acids. The V gene's germline CDR1 is MDHEN and CDR2 SYDVKM. This CDR3 reads CASSLGTGKNIQYF. The DNA for the CDR3 is TGTGCCAGCAGTTTAGGAACGGGGAAAAACATTCAGTACTTC.